Listed here are 10 T cell receptor beta chains from one sample, sequenced in a study of CD8 T cells in Susac syndrome. A quantity of about 0.5 to 1 ug RNA underwent reverse transcription using random hexamers. Via MiXCR, TCRdb re-called the immunoSEQ multiplex PCR reads, giving one row per CDR3 protein. The table records about 210,000 distinct CDR3 sequences, about 94% of them present only once. Source material: CD4+ T cells from PBMCs. The receptors shown here come from a human donor in good health.

The chain has TRBV6-6 and TRBJ2-3; D is possibly TRBD2 (6 bases). Germline CDR1 reads MNHNY; CDR2 reads SVGAGI (reference sequence). The CDR3 covers 15 residues. The ends were cut back, 3 bases at V and 1 base at J, with 11 bases in the middle. The CDR3 loop is CASSYGGKGTDTQYF. DNA of the CDR3: TGTGCCAGCAGTTATGGGGGGAAGGGCACAGATACGCAGTATTTT.

The rearrangement joins TRBV5-1 to TRBJ2-3; TRBD1 aligns across 10 bases. This CDR3 spans 15 amino acids. Germline V gene data show CDR1 as SGHRS and CDR2 as YFSETQ. V lost 5 bases and J lost 1; bases outside the gene matches: 4. The CDR3 sequence: CASSRDRGRTDTQYF. Written as DNA, the CDR3 is TGCGCCAGCAGTCGGGACAGGGGTCGCACAGATACGCAGTATTTT.

As for this clonotype: The junction and the germline gene differ at one end; a read error may be behind it. The gene calls are TRBV7-7 and TRBJ2-5; D remains ambiguous. The V gene's germline CDR1 is SSHAT and CDR2 FNYEAQ (reference sequence). The CDR3 is made up of 14 amino acids. CDR3: CASSPMAGQETQYF. In DNA form, the CDR3 reads TGTGCTAGCAGCCCGATGGCCGGCCAAGAGACCCAGTACTTC.

The chain employs TRBV6-2 or TRBV6-3 and TRBJ1-4; 8 bases are a match to TRBD1. The V gene's germline CDR1 is MNHEY and CDR2 SVGEGT. CDR3 length equals 15 residues. With V trimmed by 7 bases and J by 8 bases, 12 bases remained unmatched. The CDR3 reads CASTQPRTGTEKLFF. The CDR3 bases are TGTGCCAGCACCCAACCGAGGACAGGGACGGAAAAACTGTTTTTT.

The J gene is TRBJ1-1, the V gene TRBV5-4; 7 bases are a match to TRBD1. The CDR3 contains 14 residues. Unmatched junction bases numbered 7, after V lost 3 bases and J lost 5 bases. The germline gives CDR1 SGHNT, CDR2 YYREEE (reference sequence). The CDR3 nucleotides are TGTGCCAGCAGCTCGGAAACAGGGGAGACTGAAGCTTTCTTT. Residues: CASSSETGETEAFF. The entire variable domain, with the rest obtained from reference TRBV5-4 and TRBJ1-1, is as follows: ETGVTQSPTHLIKTRGQQVTLRCSSQSGHNTVSWYQQALGQGPQFIFQYYREEENGRGNFPPRFSGLQFPNYSSELNVNALELDDSALYLCASSSETGETEAFFGQGTRLTVV.

The chain is built from TRBV3-1 and TRBJ1-2, with no clear D. Germline CDR1 reads LGHDT; CDR2 reads YNNKEL (reference sequence). V was pared by 1 base and J by 8 bases, with 14 bases between. This CDR3 spans 14 amino acids. CDR3 DNA sequence: TGTGCCAGCAGCCAAGGTTACACCAAGGGAGGCTACACCTTC. Protein product: CASSQGYTKGGYTF.

The J gene is TRBJ1-4, the V gene TRBV15; D not certain. The V gene's germline CDR1 is LNHNV and CDR2 YYDKDF (reference sequence). V shed 0 bases and J shed 3 bases, with 17 bases lying between them. The CDR3 is 18 amino acids. The CDR3 sequence: CATSRDSRLGRANEKLFF. CDR3 in DNA: TGTGCCACCAGCAGAGATTCCCGCTTGGGGAGGGCTAATGAAAAACTGTTTTTT. The full variable domain, its missing parts supplied by reference TRBV15 and TRBJ1-4, is DAMVIQNPRYQVTQFGKPVTLSCSQTLNHNVMYWYQQKSSQAPKLLFHYYDKDFNNEADTPDNFQSRRPNTSFCFLDIRSPGLGDTAMYLCATSRDSRLGRANEKLFFGSGTQLSVL.

The chain joins TRBV6-6 to TRBJ2-1; TRBD1 matches 9 bases. V dropped 6 bases and J dropped 10; count of bases not matched to a gene: 7. This CDR3 is 13 amino acids long. Germline V gene data show CDR1 as MNHNY and CDR2 as SVGAGI (reference sequence). DNA of the CDR3: TGTGCCAGCAGGGACAGGGGTTTCGAGGAGCAGTTCTTC. It codes for CASRDRGFEEQFF.

The chain couples TRBV7-2 to TRBJ1-5; no definite D call. This CDR3 is built from 15 residues. Germline V gene data show CDR1 as SGHTA and CDR2 as FQGNSA. V shed 1 base and J shed 0 bases, with 7 bases lying between them. The CDR3 loop is CASSLEADSNQPQHF. The CDR3 nucleotides read TGTGCCAGCAGCTTAGAGGCAGATAGCAATCAGCCCCAGCATTTT.

This clonotype was picked up a small number of times. J is TRBJ1-4 and V is TRBV6-6, with D uncertain. Trimming took 2 bases from V and 3 from J, leaving 10 bases between them. The germline gives CDR1 MNHNY, CDR2 SVGAGI (reference sequence). The CDR3 contains 15 residues. The CDR3 region has the DNA TGTGCCAGCAGTTACCGAGGTTCTCCTAATGAAAAACTGTTTTTT. Its translation is CASSYRGSPNEKLFF.